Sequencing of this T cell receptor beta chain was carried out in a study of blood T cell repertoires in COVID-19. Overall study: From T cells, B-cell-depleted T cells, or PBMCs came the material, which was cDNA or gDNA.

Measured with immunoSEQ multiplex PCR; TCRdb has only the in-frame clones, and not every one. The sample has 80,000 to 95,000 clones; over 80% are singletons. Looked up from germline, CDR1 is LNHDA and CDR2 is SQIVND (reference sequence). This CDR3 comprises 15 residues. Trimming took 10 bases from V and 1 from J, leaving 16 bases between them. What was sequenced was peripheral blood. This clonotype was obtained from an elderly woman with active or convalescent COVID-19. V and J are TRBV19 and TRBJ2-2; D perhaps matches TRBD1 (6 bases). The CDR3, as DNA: TGTGCCACCTCCTCGCAGGGACAGAACACCGGGGAGCTGTTTTTT. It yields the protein CATSSQGQNTGELFF.